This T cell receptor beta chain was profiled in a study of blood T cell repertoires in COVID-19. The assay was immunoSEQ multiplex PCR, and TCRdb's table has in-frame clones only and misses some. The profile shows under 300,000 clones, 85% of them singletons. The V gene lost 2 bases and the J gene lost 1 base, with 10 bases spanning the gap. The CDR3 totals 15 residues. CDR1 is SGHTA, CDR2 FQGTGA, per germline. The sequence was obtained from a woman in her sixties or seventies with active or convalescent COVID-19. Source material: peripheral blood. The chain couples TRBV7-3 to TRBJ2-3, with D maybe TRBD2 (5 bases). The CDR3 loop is CASSLDGSGTDTQYF. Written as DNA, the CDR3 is TGTGCCAGCAGCTTAGATGGTAGCGGCACAGATACGCAGTATTTT.